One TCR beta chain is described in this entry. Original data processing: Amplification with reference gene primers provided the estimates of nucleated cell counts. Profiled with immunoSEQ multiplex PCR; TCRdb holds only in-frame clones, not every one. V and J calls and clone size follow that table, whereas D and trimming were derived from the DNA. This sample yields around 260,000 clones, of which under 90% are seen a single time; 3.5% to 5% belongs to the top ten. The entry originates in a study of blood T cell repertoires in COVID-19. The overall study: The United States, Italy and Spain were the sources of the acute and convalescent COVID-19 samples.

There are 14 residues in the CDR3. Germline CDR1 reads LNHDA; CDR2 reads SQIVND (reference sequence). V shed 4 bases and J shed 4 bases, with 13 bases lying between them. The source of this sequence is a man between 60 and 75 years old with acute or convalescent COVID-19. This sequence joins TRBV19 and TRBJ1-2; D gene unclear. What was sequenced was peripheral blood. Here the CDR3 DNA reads TGTGCCAGTAGTAACCGGGGTGAGAGCTATGGCTACACCTTC. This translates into CASSNRGESYGYTF. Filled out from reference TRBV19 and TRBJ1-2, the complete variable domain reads DGGITQSPKYLFRKEGQNVTLSCEQNLNHDAMYWYRQDPGQGLRLIYYSQIVNDFQKGDIAEGYSVSREKKESFPLTVTSAQKNPTAFYLCASSNRGESYGYTFGSGTRLTVV.